This TCR beta chain was identified in a study of OX40 agonist ivuxolimab in advanced cancers. Study context: Hepatocellular carcinoma, melanoma, renal cell or head and neck cancer affected the dose-escalation patients.

General study points: CD8+ T cells showed, on average, more clonal expansion than CD4+ cells.

Sequencing used immunoSEQ multiplex PCR; TCRdb keeps in-frame clones, though not all of them. The sample contains about 79,000 clones, 84% of which appear only once. This clone was counted a single time. The antigen remains undetermined. The ends were cut back, 0 bases at V and 4 bases at J, with 10 bases in the middle. The germline CDR1 and CDR2 sequences are SGHRS and YFSETQ. The CDR3 consists of 14 residues. This receptor was taken from an adult with an advanced solid tumor such as melanoma, head and neck, liver or kidney cancer. The chain employs TRBV5-1 and TRBJ1-2, with TRBD1 as a possible D gene (6 bases). This specimen consisted of CD4+ or CD8+ T cells sorted from blood, obtained in a trial of the OX40 agonist ivuxolimab. The CDR3 here is CASSLVQGGYGYTF. For the CDR3, the DNA is TGCGCCAGCAGCTTGGTACAGGGTGGCTATGGCTACACCTTC.